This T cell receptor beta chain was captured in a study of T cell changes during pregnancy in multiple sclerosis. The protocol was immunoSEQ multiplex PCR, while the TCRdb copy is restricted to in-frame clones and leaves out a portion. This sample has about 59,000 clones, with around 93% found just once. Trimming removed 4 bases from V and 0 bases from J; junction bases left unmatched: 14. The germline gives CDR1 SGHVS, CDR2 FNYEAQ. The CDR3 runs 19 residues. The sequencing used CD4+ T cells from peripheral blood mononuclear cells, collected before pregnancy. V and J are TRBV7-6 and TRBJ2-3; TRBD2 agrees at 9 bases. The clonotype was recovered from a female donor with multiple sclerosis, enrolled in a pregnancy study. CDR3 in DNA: TGTGCCAGCAGCTCGGACGGGCGCGGGAGGGCTACTAGCACAGATACGCAGTATTTT. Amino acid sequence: CASSSDGRGRATSTDTQYF.